This passage covers 10 T cell receptor beta chains from one sample sequenced in a study of OX40 agonist ivuxolimab in advanced cancers. Repertoires were generated with immunoSEQ multiplex PCR, while TCRdb's copy carries only in-frame clones and drops some. Of tens of thousands of clones in the sample, about 91% were seen once. Sequencing used CD4+ or CD8+ T cells sorted from blood, obtained in a trial of the OX40 agonist ivuxolimab. All receptors derive from an adult with an advanced solid tumor such as melanoma, head and neck, liver or kidney cancer.

This clone was seen a few times. The chain employs TRBV2 and TRBJ1-2; D unresolved. Germline CDR1 and CDR2: SNHLY and FYNNEI. This CDR3 has 13 residues. V lost 7 bases and J lost 5, with 14 bases in between. CDR3 residues: CASKDGPEYGYTF. In nucleotides, the CDR3 is TGTGCCAGCAAAGACGGTCCGGAGTATGGCTACACCTTC.

This clone was detected only once. This chain links TRBV7-2 with TRBJ1-4, with D perhaps TRBD1 (5 bases). Germline CDR1 and CDR2: SGHTA and FQGNSA. V was clipped by 1 base and J by 8 bases, with 14 bases between them. CDR3 length: 15 amino acids. CDR3 residues: CASSLGGKGLEKLFF. The CDR3, as DNA: TGTGCCAGCAGCTTAGGGGGGAAGGGTTTGGAAAAACTGTTTTTT.

The genes are TRBV5-1 and TRBJ2-1, with 8 bases lining up with TRBD2. V lost 5 bases, J lost 5 bases, and 9 bases stayed unmatched. The CDR3 contains 15 residues. Germline values: CDR1 SGHRS, CDR2 YFSETQ. The CDR3 bases are TGCGCCAGCAGGTTCGGTGCGGGAGGCCACAATGAGCAGTTCTTC. Translating it yields CASRFGAGGHNEQFF.

This clone was seen ten or more times. V gene TRBV7-9 combines with J gene TRBJ1-2, with D unclear. Germline CDR1 reads SEHNR; CDR2 reads FQNEAQ (reference sequence). This CDR3 has 13 residues. Trimming took off 1 base at V and 4 bases at J, with 7 bases between the two ends. CDR3 residues: CASSLVEPYGYTF. The CDR3 nucleotides are TGTGCCAGCAGCTTAGTTGAGCCCTATGGCTACACCTTC.

V usage is TRBV10-3 and J usage is TRBJ1-2, with D unresolved. The germline V gene encodes CDR1 ENHRY and CDR2 SYGVKD. The length of the CDR3 is 18 residues. Trimming cost V 7 bases and J 3 bases, with 27 bases left between them. The CDR3 is CAITPNNGKPSLDYGYTF. The CDR3 DNA reads as TGTGCCATCACCCCTAATAACGGGAAACCGAGTTTGGACTATGGCTACACCTTC.

The chain is built from TRBV30 and TRBJ2-5, with 12 bases identical to TRBD2. The CDR3 is 16 amino acids. V shed 5 bases and J 2 bases; nucleotides not matched to a gene: 9. Germline-derived CDR1 and CDR2 are GTSNPN and SVGIG (reference sequence). The DNA for the CDR3 is TGTGCCTGGTCGTTAGGACTAGCGGGATCTCAAGAGACCCAGTACTTC. Protein product: CAWSLGLAGSQETQYF.

CDR3 loop: CASKPSGYNYGYTF. For the CDR3, the DNA is TGTGCCAGCAAACCCTCAGGGTATAACTATGGCTACACCTTC. The chain has TRBV28 and TRBJ1-2; D possibly corresponds to TRBD1 (5 bases). This CDR3 comprises 14 residues. Germline CDR1 is MDHEN and CDR2 is SYDVKM. V was shortened by 7 bases and J by 1 base, with 13 bases between the two germline ends.

The chain carries TRBV30 and TRBJ2-7; no clear D gene. The CDR3 has 13 residues. The V gene lost 1 base and the J gene lost 5 bases, with 12 bases spanning the gap. CDR1 is GTSNPN, CDR2 SVGIG, per germline (reference sequence). CDR3 DNA sequence: TGTGCCTGGAGTGGACCCCTCGAGGACGAGCAGTACTTC. Amino acids: CAWSGPLEDEQYF.

CDR3 protein: CAWMGNRSPLHF. CDR3 in DNA: TGTGCCTGGATGGGGAATCGGTCACCCCTCCACTTT. This chain links TRBV30 with TRBJ1-6; D not resolved. The V end was cut by 4 bases, the J end by 10 bases, with 11 bases between. Germline CDR1 is GTSNPN and CDR2 is SVGIG (reference sequence). The CDR3 extends over 12 amino acids.

The J gene is TRBJ2-7, the V gene TRBV2; 8 nucleotides agree with TRBD1. V was clipped by 6 bases and J by 12 bases; unmatched bases: 7. This CDR3 region has 11 residues. The germline V gene has CDR1 SNHLY and CDR2 FYNNEI. The CDR3 loop is CASRQGQGLYF. CDR3 sequence (DNA): TGTGCCAGCAGACAAGGACAGGGCCTGTACTTC.